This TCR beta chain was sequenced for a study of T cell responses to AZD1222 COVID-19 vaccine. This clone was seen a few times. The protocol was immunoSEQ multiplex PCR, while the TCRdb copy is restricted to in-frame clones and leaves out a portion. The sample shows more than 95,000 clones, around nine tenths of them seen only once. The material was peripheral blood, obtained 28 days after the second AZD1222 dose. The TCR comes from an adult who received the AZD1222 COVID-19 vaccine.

CDR3 sequence: CASSPGSQTRNYGYTF. The CDR3, as DNA: TGTGCCAGCTCACCAGGCTCGCAGACAAGGAACTATGGCTACACCTTC. The chain couples TRBV18 to TRBJ1-2; D not resolved. The CDR3 runs to 16 residues. Germline V gives CDR1 KGHSH, CDR2 LQKENI. The germline V and J ends were trimmed by 2 bases and 2 bases, with 15 bases remaining between them. Looking up the rest from reference TRBV18 and TRBJ1-2 gives the full variable domain: NAGVMQNPRHLVRRRGQEARLRCSPMKGHSHVYWYRQLPEEGLKFMVYLQKENIIDESGMPKERFSAEFPKEGPSILRIQQVVRGDSAAYFCASSPGSQTRNYGYTFGSGTRLTVV.